The 20 T cell receptor beta chains presented below share a single source sample, sequenced in a study of T cells in Graves' hyperthyroidism and ophthalmopathy. The CDR3 regions of TCR beta were amplified from RNA transcripts. The HTBI primer set drove a first-round RT-PCR of the TCR CDR3. MiXCR was run by TCRdb on the multiplex PCR reads, yielding one entry per CDR3 protein. The sample includes about 380,000 distinct CDR3 sequences, approximately 15% of them seen just once. Sequenced sample: blood. These receptors all come from a woman in her twenties or thirties with Graves' ophthalmopathy.

Only a few counts were recorded for this clonotype. In DNA form, the CDR3 reads TGCGCCAGTAAGGACGGTGCCAATCAGCCCCAGCATTTT. Translation: CASKDGANQPQHF. The chain is built from TRBV10-2 and TRBJ1-5, with unresolved D. Germline values: CDR1 WSHSY, CDR2 SAAADI. Trimming cost V 9 bases and J 3 bases, with 12 bases left between them. The length of the CDR3 is 13 residues.

This clonotype was detected a few times. The rearrangement links TRBV29-1 to TRBJ1-2; TRBD1 is a possible D gene (6 bases). Germline assignment: CDR1 SQVTM and CDR2 ANQGSEA. Trimming removed 3 bases from V and 8 bases from J, with 10 bases in between. The CDR3 is made up of 11 amino acids. CDR3 protein: CSVEGAYGYTF. The CDR3, as DNA: TGCAGCGTTGAGGGGGCTTACGGCTACACCTTC.

In DNA form, the CDR3 reads TGCGCCAGCAGCCAAGTACTCTCCCTGGCGGCTTTCTTT. Translation gives CASSQVLSLAAFF. The chain recombines TRBV4-1 with TRBJ1-1; no clear D gene. Germline V CDR1 and CDR2: MGHRA, YSYEKL. With 1 base removed from V and 11 bases from J, the gap between germline ends came to 14 bases. The CDR3 runs to 13 residues.

In this sample, this clonotype turned up many times. The rearrangement links TRBV6-5 to TRBJ2-7, with a possible D match to TRBD1 (6 bases). The ends were cut back, 6 bases at V and 5 bases at J, with 20 bases in the middle. The germline CDR1 and CDR2 sequences are MNHEY and SVGAGI. This CDR3 has 15 residues. Here the CDR3 reads CASSNRPDSSHEQYF. In nucleotides, the CDR3 is TGTGCCAGCAGCAACCGGCCGGACAGTTCCCACGAGCAGTACTTC.

This clonotype was recorded many times. The chain employs TRBV11-2 and TRBJ1-4; the match to TRBD1 covers 8 bases. The CDR3 runs 15 residues. V lost 5 bases, J lost 5 bases, and 7 bases stayed unmatched. Germline V CDR1 and CDR2: SGHAT, FQNNGV. This CDR3 is CASSPGQGQNEKLFF. CDR3 DNA: TGTGCCAGCAGCCCCGGACAGGGTCAAAATGAAAAACTGTTTTTT.

This clonotype was observed a handful of times. The genes are TRBV5-1 and TRBJ2-7, with 12 bases matching TRBD2. This CDR3 contains 18 residues. Germline trimming cut 5 bases from V and 0 bases from J; bases unmatched to any gene: 12. From germline, CDR1 is SGHRS and CDR2 YFSETQ. This CDR3 reads CASSSGTSGGRLSYEQYF. CDR3 DNA: TGCGCCAGCAGTTCGGGCACTAGCGGGGGGCGCCTCTCCTACGAGCAGTACTTC.

At least ten counts were recorded for this clonotype. The V gene is TRBV6-1, the J gene TRBJ1-1; no reliable D call. Germline CDR1 and CDR2: MNHNS and SASEGT. The CDR3 length is 13 residues. V dropped 8 bases and J dropped 1 base, with 11 bases sitting between them. This CDR3 is CASGEEQNTEAFF. In nucleotides, the CDR3 is TGTGCCAGCGGGGAGGAACAGAACACTGAAGCTTTCTTT.

A remark on this clonotype: The junction departs from germline at one end; a sequencing error may be responsible. The chain couples TRBV12-3 or TRBV12-4 to TRBJ1-1, with 9 bases that match TRBD1. The CDR3 extends over 14 amino acids. The CDR3: CARLRGTGNTEGFF. As DNA, the CDR3 is TGTGCCAGGCTTCGCGGGACAGGGAACACTGAAGGTTTCTTT.

This clonotype was seen a few times. J is TRBJ2-3 and V is TRBV5-8; 12 nucleotides line up with TRBD2. Germline V gene sequence: CDR1 SGHTS, CDR2 YDEGEE. Trimming removed 0 bases from V and 4 bases from J; junction bases left unmatched: 6. The CDR3 is 17 residues long. The CDR3: CASSLGPSGGAADTQYF. DNA of the CDR3: TGTGCCAGCAGCTTGGGGCCTAGCGGGGGGGCGGCAGATACGCAGTATTTT.

Remarks on this clonotype: Germline and junction disagree at one end, which may indicate a read error. The V gene is TRBV7-2, the J gene TRBJ2-3; the match to TRBD2 covers 11 bases. The CDR3 is made up of 18 amino acids. Germline CDR1 is SGHTA and CDR2 is FQGNSA. The CDR3 bases are TGTGCCAGCAGCTTAGCAGAGGCTAGCGGGGGGCCAGGGGATACACAGTATTTT. Translation: CASSLAEASGGPGDTQYF.

This clonotype was recorded a few times. V usage is TRBV3-1 and J usage is TRBJ1-1; D uncertain. Per the germline V gene, CDR1 is LGHDT and CDR2 is YNNKEL (reference sequence). The CDR3 is made up of 13 amino acids. The V end was cut by 8 bases, the J end by 7 bases, with 17 bases between. CDR3 sequence: CASGGSSSHEAFF. DNA of the CDR3: TGTGCCAGCGGAGGGAGTTCCAGTCATGAAGCTTTCTTT.

Written as DNA, the CDR3 is TGCAGTGCTAGAGCCCGCCCAACTCGAGGGGGGAATCACTACAATGAGCAGTTCTTC. It is translated as CSARARPTRGGNHYNEQFF. The chain has TRBV20-1 and TRBJ2-1; D is tentatively TRBD1 or TRBD2 (6 bases each). CDR1 and CDR2 from the germline V gene are DFQATT and SNEGSKA (reference sequence). V shed 1 base and J shed 3 bases, with 25 bases lying between them. CDR3 length equals 19 residues.

This clonotype came up many times. The chain recombines TRBV27 with TRBJ1-2, with D uncertain. The V gene's germline CDR1 is MNHEY and CDR2 SMNVEV (reference sequence). This CDR3 region has 14 residues. Trimming pared 5 bases from V and 8 bases from J, leaving 18 bases between. The CDR3 nucleotides are TGTGCCAGCAGTGATTTCGGAGTATTGTCCGGCTACACCTTC. Translated, it gives CASSDFGVLSGYTF.

This clonotype was counted ten times or more. The chain uses TRBV24-1 and TRBJ2-5; TRBD1 might be the D (5 bases). This CDR3 is 13 amino acids long. The V and J ends lost 7 bases and 5 bases respectively, with 13 bases between them. Germline-derived CDR1 and CDR2 are KGHDR and SFDVKD. CDR3 sequence (DNA): TGTGCCACCAGCCACAAGGGGTGGGAGACCCAGTACTTC. This translates into CATSHKGWETQYF.

This clonotype appeared many times. The rearrangement joins TRBV20-1 to TRBJ1-5; no definite D call. The V end was cut by 0 bases, the J end by 5 bases, with 14 bases between. The germline V gene encodes CDR1 DFQATT and CDR2 SNEGSKA (reference sequence). There are 15 residues in the CDR3. The DNA of the CDR3 is TGCAGTGCTAGAGATGGTACCAGACTATATCAGCCCCAGCATTTT. Translating it yields CSARDGTRLYQPQHF.

The V call is TRBV2, the J call TRBJ2-1, with 11 bases fitting TRBD2. The CDR3 runs 14 residues. Per germline, CDR1 SNHLY and CDR2 FYNNEI. The V and J ends lost 7 bases and 9 bases, in that order; junction bases with no gene match: 8. CDR3 nucleotide sequence: TGTGCCAGCATGAGGCTAGCGGGAGGCGTTGAGCAGTTCTTC. This translates into CASMRLAGGVEQFF.

This clonotype showed up many times. This rearrangement joins TRBV7-6 to TRBJ1-1; 7 positions match TRBD1. The CDR3 covers 15 residues. V was pared by 1 base and J by 5 bases, with 7 bases of the junction left unmatched. Germline lookup yields CDR1 SGHVS and CDR2 FNYEAQ. The CDR3 sequence is CASSLVQDRVTEAFF. The CDR3 coding sequence is TGTGCCAGCAGCTTAGTACAAGACAGGGTTACTGAAGCTTTCTTT.

This clonotype was picked up many times. The rearrangement uses TRBV7-3 and TRBJ2-3, with TRBD2 identical over 10 bases. In germline, CDR1 is SGHTA, CDR2 FQGTGA. This CDR3 has 15 residues. J gave up 5 bases and V 6 bases, and 8 bases lay outside the gene matches. CDR3 sequence reads: CASSSSGGSGDTQYF. CDR3 nucleotides: TGTGCCAGCAGTTCTAGCGGGGGAAGTGGAGATACGCAGTATTTT. The variable domain in full, completed from reference TRBV7-3 and TRBJ2-3, reads GAGVSQTPSNKVTEKGKYVELRCDPISGHTALYWYRQSLGQGPEFLIYFQGTGAADDSGLPNDRFFAVRPEGSVSTLKIQRTERGDSAVYLCASSSSGGSGDTQYFGPGTRLTVL.

This clonotype was detected many times. This rearrangement joins TRBV5-8 to TRBJ1-5; possibly TRBD1 for D (5 bases). The germline V and J ends were trimmed by 4 bases and 3 bases, with 14 bases remaining between them. The CDR3 runs 15 residues. Germline V gives CDR1 SGHTS, CDR2 YDEGEE. This CDR3 is CASSGGPQSNQPQHF. The CDR3 nucleotides read TGTGCCAGCAGCGGGGGACCTCAATCCAATCAGCCCCAGCATTTT.

Ten or more counts support this clonotype. The CDR3 is CASSLVTSVNEQFF. The CDR3 DNA follows: TGTGCCAGCAGCTTAGTAACTAGCGTCAATGAGCAGTTCTTC. This chain links TRBV11-2 with TRBJ2-1; 7 nucleotides align to TRBD2. V dropped 1 base and J dropped 6; count of bases not matched to a gene: 3. Germline V gene lookup returns CDR1 SGHAT and CDR2 FQNNGV. The CDR3 consists of 14 residues.